The clone carrying this T cell receptor (beta chain) has just a few counts. The CDR3 loop spans 14 amino acids. Germline CDR1 and CDR2: SEHNR and FQNEAQ (reference sequence). Trimming left V 4 bases short and J 2 bases short, with 12 bases between. Library preparation (for TCRbeta) was performed with unique molecular identifiers. TCRdb called the PCR reads again in MiXCR, with one record for every CDR3 protein. The sample lists just under 550,000 distinct CDR3 sequences; around 19% were seen once. The data are from a study of T-cell reconstitution after alpha-beta-depleted transplantation in children.

Specimen: PBMCs from the stem cell graft donor, collected from the stem cell graft. J is TRBJ2-7 and V is TRBV7-9; D unresolved. This TCR came from a human donor who donated a stem cell graft to a child with acute lymphoblastic leukemia. CDR3 coding DNA: TGTGCCAGCAGCTCGACGGGCCGAACCTACGAGCAGTACTTC. Protein: CASSSTGRTYEQYF.